This is a list of T cell receptor beta chains from one sample in a study of regulatory T cells in long-lasting Graves disease. TCRdb re-analysed the multiplex PCR reads in MiXCR, keeping a single row per CDR3 protein. The sample shows approximately 440,000 distinct CDR3 sequences, around 15% of them seen only once. A further study also used this sample, focusing on T cells in Graves' hyperthyroidism and ophthalmopathy.

The material was peripheral blood mononuclear cells (PBMCs), obtained at new diagnosis, from a patient treated with antithyroid drugs. The receptors shown here come from a man aged 40-50 years with Graves disease. CDR3s leave out the opening cysteine and the closing phenylalanine or tryptophan.

j_gene | v_gene | CDR3aa
TRBJ2-3 | TRBV3-1 | ASRDHRAPFGDTQY
TRBJ2-5 | TRBV30 | AWSIRGGRGLETQY
TRBJ1-1 | TRBV12-3/TRBV12-4 | ASSFNRRNTEAF
TRBJ2-7 | TRBV4-1 | ASSQGTSGGYEQY
TRBJ2-3 | TRBV12-3/TRBV12-4 | ASSQRDTQY
TRBJ2-7 | TRBV28 | ASRGQGIYEQY
TRBJ2-7 | TRBV5-1 | ASSLSTGQGYEQY
TRBJ2-1 | TRBV20-1 | SARDRALVGDEQF
TRBJ1-1 | TRBV19 | ASSIKGHGGGTEAF
TRBJ1-2 | TRBV29-1 | SVPGQGALGSSGYT
TRBJ1-1 | TRBV30 | AWGWRVGTEAF
TRBJ2-7 | TRBV5-1 | ASSLEALDEQY
TRBJ2-1 | TRBV20-1 | TVQDSGRTYNEQF
TRBJ2-2 | TRBV6-2/TRBV6-3 | ASSRGQGANTGELF
TRBJ2-7 | TRBV6-2/TRBV6-3 | ASSSPQVGEAWKREQY
TRBJ2-1 | TRBV12-3/TRBV12-4 | ASSQGGVYEQF
TRBJ1-1 | TRBV25-1 | ASSEYGTGTATEAF
TRBJ2-1 | TRBV25-1 | ASSEAGRGYNEQF
TRBJ2-5 | TRBV25-1 | ASSDPSTVLETQY
TRBJ2-1 | TRBV6-5 | ASSYDRQSSYNEQF